This T cell receptor beta chain derives from a study of human T cells and chemical hapten exposure. The sample's time point: healthy volunteer bleed at 2 weeks. RNA extraction used unfractionated whole blood as the source of total RNA. V shed 4 bases and J 2 bases; nucleotides not matched to a gene: 11. The germline V gene encodes CDR1 MNHEY and CDR2 SVGAGI. CDR3 length: 18 amino acids. In its sample, this clonotype was seen many times. Via MiXCR, TCRdb re-called the RACE reads, giving one row per CDR3 protein. This sample has about 130,000 distinct CDR3 sequences, with approximately 9% found just once.

The receptor comes from a male donor in good health. Some clones in this sample may be carry-over from other donors' samples. This chain joins TRBV6-5 and TRBJ2-3, with TRBD2 identical over 11 bases. Material for sequencing was whole blood. In DNA, the CDR3 is TGTGCCAGCAGTTTTTATTCCGGGACTAGCGGACCCACAGATACGCAGTATTTT. This codes for CASSFYSGTSGPTDTQYF.